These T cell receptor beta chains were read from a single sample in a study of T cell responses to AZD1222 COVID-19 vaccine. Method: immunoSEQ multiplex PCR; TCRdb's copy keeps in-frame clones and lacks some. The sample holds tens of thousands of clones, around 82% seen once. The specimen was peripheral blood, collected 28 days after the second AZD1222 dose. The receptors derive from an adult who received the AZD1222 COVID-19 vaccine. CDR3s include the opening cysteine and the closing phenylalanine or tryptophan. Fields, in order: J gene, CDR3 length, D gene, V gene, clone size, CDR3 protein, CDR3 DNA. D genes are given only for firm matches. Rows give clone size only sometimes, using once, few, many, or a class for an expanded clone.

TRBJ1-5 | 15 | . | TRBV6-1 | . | CASSDGTPGYQPQHF | TGTGCCAGCAGTGACGGGACACCCGGATATCAGCCCCAGCATTTT
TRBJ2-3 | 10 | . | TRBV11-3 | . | CASSGDTQYF | TGTGCCAGCTCGGGAGATACGCAGTATTTT
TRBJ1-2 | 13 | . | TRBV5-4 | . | CASSLDTLGGYTF | TGTGCCAGCAGCTTGGACACTCTCGGGGGCTACACCTTC
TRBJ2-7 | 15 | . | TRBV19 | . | CASSIAPTGSYEQYF | TGTGCCAGTAGTATAGCCCCCACGGGGTCCTACGAGCAGTACTTC
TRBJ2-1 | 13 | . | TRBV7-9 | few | CASSLVPGNEQFF | TGTGCCAGCAGCTTAGTCCCGGGCAATGAGCAGTTCTTC
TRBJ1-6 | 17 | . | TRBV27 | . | CASSLERPSSYNSPLHF | TGTGCCAGCAGTTTAGAACGACCGAGCTCCTATAATTCACCCCTCCACTTT
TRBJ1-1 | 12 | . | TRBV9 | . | CASGGTNTEAFF | TGTGCCAGCGGCGGAACTAACACTGAAGCTTTCTTT
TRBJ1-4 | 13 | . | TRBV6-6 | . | CASSSTGGEKLFF | TGTGCCAGCAGTTCCACAGGAGGCGAAAAACTGTTTTTT
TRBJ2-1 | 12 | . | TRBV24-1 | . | CATSDPRGSGFF | TGTGCCACCAGTGACCCACGGGGGTCTGGATTCTTC
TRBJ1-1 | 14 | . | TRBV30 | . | CAWILGTAAGGAFF | TGTGCCTGGATTCTCGGGACTGCCGCCGGTGGAGCTTTCTTT
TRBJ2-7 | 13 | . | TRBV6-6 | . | CASSYSHGYEQYF | TGTGCCAGCAGTTACTCACATGGCTACGAGCAGTACTTC
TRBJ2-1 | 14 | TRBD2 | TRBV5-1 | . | CASSVASGGAFLFF | TGCGCCAGCAGCGTGGCGAGCGGGGGGGCTTTTTTATTCTTC
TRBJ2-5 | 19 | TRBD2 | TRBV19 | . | CASSRLPGLAGVSQETQYF | TGTGCCAGTAGTCGACTACCGGGACTAGCGGGGGTTAGCCAAGAGACCCAGTACTTC
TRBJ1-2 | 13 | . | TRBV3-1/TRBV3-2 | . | CASSQAGAYGYTF | TGTGCCAGCAGCCAAGCCGGTGCCTATGGCTACACCTTC
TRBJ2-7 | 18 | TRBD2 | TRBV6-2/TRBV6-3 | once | CASSPGLAGARSSYEQYF | TGTGCCAGCAGTCCAGGACTAGCGGGGGCTCGAAGCTCCTACGAGCAGTACTTC
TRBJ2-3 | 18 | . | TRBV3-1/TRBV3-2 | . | CASSPRLGRALSTDTQYF | TGTGCCAGCAGCCCTCGCCTCGGGCGGGCCCTTTCCACAGATACGCAGTATTTT
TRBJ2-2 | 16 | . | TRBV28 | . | CASGGRQDVFVGELFF | TGTGCCAGCGGTGGGCGGCAGGATGTATTTGTGGGGGAGCTGTTTTTT
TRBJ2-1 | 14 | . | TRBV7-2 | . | CASSEDRVINEQFF | TGTGCCAGCAGCGAGGACCGAGTAATCAATGAGCAGTTCTTC
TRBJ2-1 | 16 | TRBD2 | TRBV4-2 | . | CASSQDTSGRWNEQFF | TGTGCCAGCAGCCAAGATACTAGCGGGAGGTGGAATGAGCAGTTCTTC
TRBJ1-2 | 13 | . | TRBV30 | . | CAWSRVSDYGYTF | TGTGCCTGGAGTCGAGTGTCGGACTATGGCTACACCTTC
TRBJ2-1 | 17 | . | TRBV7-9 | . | CASSLGLLADSYNEQFF | TGTGCCAGCAGCTTAGGCTTACTAGCTGATTCCTACAATGAGCAGTTCTTC
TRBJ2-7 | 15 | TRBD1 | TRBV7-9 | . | CASSWEQGASYEQYF | TGTGCCAGCAGCTGGGAACAGGGGGCTTCCTACGAGCAGTACTTC
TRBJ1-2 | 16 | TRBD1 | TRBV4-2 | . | CASRPGPGQGSYGYTF | TGTGCCAGCAGGCCCGGCCCGGGACAGGGGTCCTATGGCTACACCTTC
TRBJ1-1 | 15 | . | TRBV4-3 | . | CASSQGMDSVTEAFF | TGCGCCAGCAGCCAAGGGATGGACAGCGTCACTGAAGCTTTCTTT
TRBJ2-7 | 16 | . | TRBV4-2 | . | CASSQGSTGGTYEQYF | TGTGCCAGCAGCCAAGGGTCGACAGGAGGGACCTACGAGCAGTACTTC
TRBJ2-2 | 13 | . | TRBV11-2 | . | CASSPDFPGELFF | TGTGCCAGCAGCCCCGATTTCCCCGGGGAGCTGTTTTTT
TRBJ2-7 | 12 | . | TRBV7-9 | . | CASSLGRYEQYF | TGTGCCAGCAGCTTGGGTAGATACGAGCAGTACTTC
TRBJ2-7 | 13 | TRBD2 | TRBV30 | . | CALRGGRAYEQYF | TGTGCCCTCCGGGGCGGGAGGGCCTACGAGCAGTACTTC
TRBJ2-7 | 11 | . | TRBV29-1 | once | CSVCVSYEQYF | TGCAGCGTTTGCGTTTCCTACGAGCAGTACTTC
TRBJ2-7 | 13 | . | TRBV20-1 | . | CSASGRGAYEQYF | TGCAGTGCTAGTGGCAGGGGGGCCTACGAGCAGTACTTC
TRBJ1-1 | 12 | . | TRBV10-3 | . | CAISPDLDEAFF | TGTGCCATCAGCCCCGACCTGGATGAAGCTTTCTTT
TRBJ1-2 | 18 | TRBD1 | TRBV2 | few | CASSDHPDRGKKELGYTF | TGTGCCAGCAGTGACCACCCGGACAGGGGGAAAAAGGAACTGGGCTACACCTTC
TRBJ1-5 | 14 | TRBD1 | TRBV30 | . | CAWSGGQSSEPQHF | TGTGCCTGGAGTGGGGGACAGAGTAGCGAGCCCCAGCATTTT